This TCR beta chain was captured by sequencing in a study of control samples from healthy donors and cancer patients. Profiling relied on immunoSEQ multiplex PCR, and the TCRdb table lists in-frame clones only, not all of them. The sample includes 95,000 to 130,000 clones, 85% to 90% of them seen just once. V gave up 6 bases and J gave up 3 bases; unmatched junction bases: 3. The CDR3 extends over 13 amino acids. CDR1 is LNHDA, CDR2 SQIVND, per germline (reference sequence). This sequence originates from a woman aged 50 to 60 with colorectal cancer. The source material was PBMCs. V is TRBV19 and J is TRBJ2-5, with 8 bases that match TRBD1. The CDR3 DNA reads as TGTGCCAGTAGCAAGGACAGGGAAGAGACCCAGTACTTC. As protein: CASSKDREETQYF.